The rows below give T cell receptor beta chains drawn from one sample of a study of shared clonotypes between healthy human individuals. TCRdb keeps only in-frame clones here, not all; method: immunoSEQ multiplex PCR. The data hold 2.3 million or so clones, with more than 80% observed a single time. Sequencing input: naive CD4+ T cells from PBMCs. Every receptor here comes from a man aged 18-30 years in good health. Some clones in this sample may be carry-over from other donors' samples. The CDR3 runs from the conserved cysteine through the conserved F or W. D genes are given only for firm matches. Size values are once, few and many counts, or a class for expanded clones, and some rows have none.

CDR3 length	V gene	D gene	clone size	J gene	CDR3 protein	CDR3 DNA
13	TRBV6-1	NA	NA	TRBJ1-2	CASSEGDLYGYTF	TGTGCCAGCAGTGAGGGCGACTTGTATGGCTACACCTTC
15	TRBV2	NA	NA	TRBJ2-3	CASWGAGKNTDTQYF	TGTGCCAGCTGGGGAGCGGGTAAAAACACAGATACGCAGTATTTT
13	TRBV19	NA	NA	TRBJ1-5	CARDRVRNQPQHF	TGTGCCAGAGATAGGGTCCGCAATCAGCCCCAGCATTTT
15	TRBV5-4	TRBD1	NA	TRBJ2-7	CASSMGTGGSYEQYF	TGTGCCAGCAGCATGGGGACAGGGGGATCCTACGAGCAGTACTTC
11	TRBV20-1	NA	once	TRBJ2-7	CSARATYEQYF	TGCAGTGCTAGAGCTACTTACGAGCAGTACTTC
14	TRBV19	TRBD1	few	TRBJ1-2	CASSRRTGEYGYTF	TGTGCCAGTAGTAGACGGACAGGCGAGTATGGCTACACCTTC
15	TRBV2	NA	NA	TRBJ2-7	CASRWEGAMSYEQYF	TGTGCCAGCAGGTGGGAGGGGGCGATGAGCTACGAGCAGTACTTC
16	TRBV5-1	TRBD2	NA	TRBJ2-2	CASSGLAGDYTGELFF	TGCGCCAGCAGCGGGCTAGCGGGAGATTACACCGGGGAGCTGTTTTTT
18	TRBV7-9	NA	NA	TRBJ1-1	CASSPYPSPGRLNTEAFF	TGTGCCAGCAGCCCTTATCCCTCCCCAGGTAGACTGAACACTGAAGCTTTCTTT
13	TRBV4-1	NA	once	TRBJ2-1	CASSQIVWERQFF	TGCGCCAGCAGCCAAATTGTTTGGGAGCGGCAGTTCTTC
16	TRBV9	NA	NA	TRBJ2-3	CASSVGAVRLTDTQYF	TGTGCCAGCAGCGTAGGGGCGGTACGTCTCACAGATACGCAGTATTTT